This T cell receptor beta chain came from a study of regulatory T cells in long-lasting Graves disease. The TCR beta library used iRepertoire HTBI primers with Arm-PCR amplification of CDR3. Using its own MiXCR run on the multiplex PCR reads, TCRdb lists one record per CDR3 protein. The sample contains around 500,000 distinct CDR3 sequences, approximately 12% of which appear only once. The J segment lost 0 bases and the V segment lost 0 bases, leaving 13 bases of the junction unmatched. Germline CDR1 is SGHDN and CDR2 is FVKESK. The CDR3 spans 20 residues. As to time point: newly diagnosed GD, antithyroid drugs for less than 3 months. Construction of the TCR library relied on RNA isolated from PBMCs. A further study also used this sample, focusing on T cells in Graves' hyperthyroidism and ophthalmopathy. That report adds: Patients aged 18 to 65 with hyperthyroidism were newly diagnosed, with duration under 2 months. Ophthalmopathy and stable hyperthyroidism were separated by a 13 V-J model.

The clonotype was recovered from a man younger than 40 with Graves disease. This chain joins TRBV14 and TRBJ1-1; 10 bases align to TRBD1. Sequencing was performed on peripheral blood mononuclear cells (PBMCs), taken at new diagnosis, from a patient treated with antithyroid drugs. In DNA form, the CDR3 reads TGTGCCAGCAGCCAAGAATGGGACAGGGGACTATGGGTTATGAACACTGAAGCTTTCTTT. Amino acids: CASSQEWDRGLWVMNTEAFF.